This TCR beta chain was recorded in a study of CD4 T cells in relation to SARS-CoV-2 and coronaviruses. Study at large: After about nine days of antigen culture, PBMC TCR beta CDR3s were sequenced. Controls used an HIV-1 Nef peptide pool or no peptide.

The CDR3 totals 16 residues. V was pared by 1 base and J by 6 bases, with 18 bases between. Germline V gene sequence: CDR1 LGHDT, CDR2 YNNKEL (reference sequence). Turning to this clone: Its antigen is undetermined.

Using immunoSEQ multiplex PCR, the repertoire was profiled, and TCRdb retains in-frame clones only, with some absent. The sample holds about 26,000 clones, about three quarters seen once. The unexposed donors gave CD4+ T cells in about 2011-2018, prior to COVID-19. CD4+ T cells were isolated from the cells after nine to eleven days of culture. PBMCs were plated at two million per well in IL-2-containing medium. The V gene is TRBV3-1 (or the pseudogene TRBV3-2), the J gene TRBJ1-2, with D possibly matching TRBD1 (5 bases). Sequencing was done on a sample of CD4+ T cells from PBMCs, cultured in vitro. The receptor's source is a human donor in good health. CDR3 sequence: CASSQGKGAGRHGYTF. Here the CDR3 DNA reads TGTGCCAGCAGCCAAGGAAAAGGGGCAGGGCGGCATGGCTACACCTTC.